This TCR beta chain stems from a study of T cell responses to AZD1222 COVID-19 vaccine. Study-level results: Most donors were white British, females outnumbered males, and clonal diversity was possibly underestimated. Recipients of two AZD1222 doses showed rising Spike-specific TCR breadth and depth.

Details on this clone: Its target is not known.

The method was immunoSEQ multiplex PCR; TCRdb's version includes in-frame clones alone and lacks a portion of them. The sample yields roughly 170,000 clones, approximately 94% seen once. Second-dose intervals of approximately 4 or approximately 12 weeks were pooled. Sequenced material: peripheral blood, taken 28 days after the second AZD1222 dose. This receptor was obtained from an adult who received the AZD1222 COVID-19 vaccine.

The CDR3 DNA is TGTGCCAGCAGTCTTTGGGGCAGAGCTAACTATGGCTACACCTTC. This translates into CASSLWGRANYGYTF. The chain employs TRBV6-2 or TRBV6-3 and TRBJ1-2; weak D call: TRBD1 (5 bases). This CDR3 is 15 amino acids long. Germline V CDR1 and CDR2: MNHEY, SVGEGT. The V gene lost 5 bases and the J gene lost 0 bases, with 13 bases spanning the gap.